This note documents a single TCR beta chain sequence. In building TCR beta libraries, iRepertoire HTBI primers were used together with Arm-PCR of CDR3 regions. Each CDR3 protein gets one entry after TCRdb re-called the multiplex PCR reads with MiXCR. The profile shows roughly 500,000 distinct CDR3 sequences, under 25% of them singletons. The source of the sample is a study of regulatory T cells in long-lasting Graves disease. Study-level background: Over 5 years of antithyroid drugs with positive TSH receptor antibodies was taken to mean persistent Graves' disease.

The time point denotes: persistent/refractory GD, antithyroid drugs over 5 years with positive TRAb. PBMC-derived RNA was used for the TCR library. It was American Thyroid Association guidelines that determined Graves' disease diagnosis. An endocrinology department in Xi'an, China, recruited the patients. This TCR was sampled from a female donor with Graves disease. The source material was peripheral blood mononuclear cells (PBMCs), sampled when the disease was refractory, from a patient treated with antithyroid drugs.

The DNA of the CDR3 is TGTGCCAGCAGACCTTCGGACAGGGGCGGTGGCTACACCTTC. Its protein product is CASRPSDRGGGYTF. This chain uses TRBV28 with TRBJ1-2, with 9 bases lining up with TRBD1. Germline CDR1 and CDR2: MDHEN and SYDVKM. This CDR3 is 14 amino acids long. The J segment lost 7 bases and the V segment lost 6 bases, leaving 9 bases of the junction unmatched.